Presented here are 19 T cell receptor beta chains from one specimen sequenced in a study of cytomegalovirus exposure and HLA in healthy donors. The PCR had 60 Vbeta and 13 Jbeta primers. Sequencing used immunoSEQ multiplex PCR; TCRdb keeps in-frame clones, though not all of them. The sample shows 150,000 to 200,000 clones, about 78% of them seen only once. The sequenced sample consisted of PBMCs. These receptors were collected from a woman in her forties or fifties in good health and CMV-seropositive.

This chain joins TRBV2 and TRBJ1-2, with D hard to call. The CDR3 runs 13 residues. The germline V gene encodes CDR1 SNHLY and CDR2 FYNNEI. Trimming removed 3 bases at V and 1 base at J, with 6 bases between. The CDR3 region is CASSDGGNYGYTF. In DNA, the CDR3 is TGTGCCAGCAGTGACGGCGGTAACTATGGCTACACCTTC.

This chain connects TRBV7-9 to TRBJ1-6, with D maybe TRBD1 (6 bases). The CDR3 is made up of 15 amino acids. Germline CDR1 SEHNR, CDR2 FQNEAQ (reference sequence). Trimming shortened V by 5 bases and J by 9 bases, and 17 bases separated the two germline ends. As DNA, the CDR3 is TGTGCCAGCAGCGAGATGGGTCAGGGGAGTTCACCCCTCCACTTT. It encodes CASSEMGQGSSPLHF.

V is TRBV2 and J is TRBJ2-7; D unresolved. The CDR3 sequence is 14 residues long. V was trimmed by 1 base and J by 2 bases, leaving 9 bases between them. Germline V CDR1 and CDR2: SNHLY, FYNNEI. The DNA for the CDR3 is TGTGCCAGCAGTGAAGTTGGCAGTACCTACGAGCAGTACTTC. It codes for CASSEVGSTYEQYF.

This clone appeared a single time. This chain uses TRBV9 with TRBJ2-3, with TRBD2 matching over 10 bases. Germline-derived CDR1 and CDR2 are SGDLS and YYNGEE. This CDR3 has 14 amino acids. V lost 6 bases and J lost 1; bases outside the gene matches: 2. Written as DNA, the CDR3 is TGTGCCAGCACCGGGACTAGCGGCACAGATACGCAGTATTTT. Amino acids: CASTGTSGTDTQYF.

This clone was seen a handful of times. The CDR3 region is CASSLGGGGDTEAFF. The CDR3 nucleotides are TGTGCCAGCAGCTTGGGAGGAGGAGGGGACACTGAAGCTTTCTTT. The chain carries TRBV7-9 and TRBJ1-1, with D possibly TRBD1 on 5 matching bases. The germline CDR1 and CDR2 sequences are SEHNR and FQNEAQ (reference sequence). This CDR3 is built from 15 residues. Trimming took 3 bases from V and 3 from J, leaving 14 bases between them.

The chain uses TRBV2 and TRBJ2-5, with a tentative D call TRBD2 (5 bases). CDR3 size: 18 residues. V was pared by 6 bases and J by 2 bases, with 25 bases between. Germline V gene data show CDR1 as SNHLY and CDR2 as FYNNEI. CDR3 sequence reads: CASSLRATAGILQETQYF. Here the CDR3 DNA reads TGTGCCAGCAGCCTAAGGGCCACAGCCGGGATACTTCAAGAGACCCAGTACTTC.

The rearrangement joins TRBV5-1 to TRBJ1-6; no reliable D call. The V end was cut by 2 bases, the J end by 5 bases, with 11 bases between. The CDR3 runs to 15 residues. Germline V lookup: CDR1 SGHRS, CDR2 YFSETQ. For the CDR3, the DNA is TGCGCCAGCAGCTTTGGTCGGGTCAATAATTCACCCCTCCACTTT. Its translation: CASSFGRVNNSPLHF.

The rearrangement joins TRBV7-3 to TRBJ1-2; the D is unclear. This CDR3 has 16 amino acids. V lost 5 bases and J 0 bases, leaving 16 bases between the germline ends. Per the germline V gene, CDR1 is SGHTA and CDR2 is FQGTGA. The CDR3 nucleotides read TGTGCCAGCAGCCCAAGGCCGGGGAGAGCTAACTATGGCTACACCTTC. It specifies CASSPRPGRANYGYTF. The full variable domain, rest sourced from reference TRBV7-3 and TRBJ1-2, is GAGVSQTPSNKVTEKGKYVELRCDPISGHTALYWYRQSLGQGPEFLIYFQGTGAADDSGLPNDRFFAVRPEGSVSTLKIQRTERGDSAVYLCASSPRPGRANYGYTFGSGTRLTVV.

This clone was found a few times. J is TRBJ1-2 and V is TRBV30, with a weak D call TRBD1 (5 bases). Germline V gives CDR1 GTSNPN, CDR2 SVGIG (reference sequence). This CDR3 has 16 residues. Trimming pared 3 bases from V and 7 bases from J, leaving 24 bases between. The CDR3 reads CAWRNYLTEGLVGYTF. As DNA, the CDR3 is TGTGCCTGGAGGAATTACTTGACAGAAGGGTTGGTTGGCTACACCTTC.

This clone was seen a handful of times. The chain is built from TRBV5-1 and TRBJ1-1; possible D gene TRBD1, 6 bases. CDR1 is SGHRS, CDR2 YFSETQ, per germline. The CDR3 runs 14 residues. V was clipped by 6 bases and J by 0 bases, with 12 bases between them. DNA for the CDR3: TGCGCCAGCAAACAGGGCTCCATGAACACTGAAGCTTTCTTT. It is translated as CASKQGSMNTEAFF.

This chain uses TRBV7-8 with TRBJ2-5, with a possible D match to TRBD2 (6 bases). Trimming cost V 1 base and J 5 bases, with 17 bases left between them. This CDR3 comprises 16 residues. Germline CDR1 and CDR2: SGHVS and FQNEAQ. CDR3 bases: TGTGCCAGCAGCTTAGGGGACTGGGGGATCGTCGAGACCCAGTACTTC. Amino acids: CASSLGDWGIVETQYF.

This clone was picked up a small number of times. The chain uses TRBV6-5 and TRBJ2-6; 8 positions match TRBD1. The CDR3 sequence is 16 residues long. The V gene's germline CDR1 is MNHEY and CDR2 SVGAGI. With 2 bases clipped from V and 4 bases from J, the junction kept 4 bases outside the gene matches. This CDR3 reads CASSYRTGLGANVLTF. CDR3 nucleotide sequence: TGTGCCAGCAGTTACAGGACAGGGCTCGGGGCCAACGTCCTGACTTTC.

J is TRBJ2-3 and V is TRBV7-6; D is uncertain. Germline CDR1 is SGHVS and CDR2 is FNYEAQ. Trimming left V 2 bases short and J 2 bases short, with 5 bases between. The CDR3 has 13 amino acids. DNA for the CDR3: TGTGCCAGCAGCTTAACCTACACAGATACGCAGTATTTT. It is translated as CASSLTYTDTQYF.

V gene TRBV14 combines with J gene TRBJ1-1; 9 nucleotides line up with TRBD1. V shed 0 bases and J 4 bases; nucleotides not matched to a gene: 6. The CDR3 runs 16 residues. Germline lookup yields CDR1 SGHDN and CDR2 FVKESK. CDR3 sequence (DNA): TGTGCCAGCAGCCAAGACAGGGACAGGGTAGGCACTGAAGCTTTCTTT. This sequence encodes CASSQDRDRVGTEAFF.

The CDR3 loop reads CASSRRGGGNTEAFF. The CDR3 DNA follows: TGTGCCAGCAGTCGCCGGGGGGGAGGAAACACTGAAGCTTTCTTT. The chain uses TRBV2 and TRBJ1-1; D may be TRBD1 (5 bases). Germline V gene data show CDR1 as SNHLY and CDR2 as FYNNEI. This CDR3 has 15 amino acids. V was pared by 5 bases and J by 2 bases, with 15 bases between. The full variable domain, in which reference TRBV2 and TRBJ1-1 provide the parts outside the CDR3, is EPEVTQTPSHQVTQMGQEVILRCVPISNHLYFYWYRQILGQKVEFLVSFYNNEISEKSEIFDDQFSVERPDGSNFTLKIRSTKLEDSAMYFCASSRRGGGNTEAFFGQGTRLTVV.

V and J are TRBV27 and TRBJ2-1; 10 nucleotides agree with TRBD1. Unmatched junction bases numbered 10, after V lost 3 bases and J lost 2 bases. Per germline, CDR1 MNHEY and CDR2 SMNVEV (reference sequence). This CDR3 has 18 residues. CDR3 DNA sequence: TGTGCCAGCAGTTTTAGTTTCCGGACAGGGGGGACCTACAATGAGCAGTTCTTC. This codes for CASSFSFRTGGTYNEQFF.

V is TRBV7-9 and J is TRBJ2-2, with a weak D call TRBD2 (6 bases). Germline V gene lookup returns CDR1 SEHNR and CDR2 FQNEAQ (reference sequence). The CDR3 length is 14 residues. Trimming removed 1 base at V and 6 bases at J, with 9 bases between. CDR3 amino acids: CASSLGGLPGELFF. In DNA, the CDR3 is TGTGCCAGCAGCTTAGGTGGACTACCCGGGGAGCTGTTTTTT.

The chain is built from TRBV11-1 and TRBJ2-3; the D gene is possibly TRBD2 (7 bases). The CDR3 length is 17 residues. V lost 1 base to trimming and J lost 0 bases, with 14 bases between them. Looked up from germline, CDR1 is SGHAT and CDR2 is FQDESV (reference sequence). The CDR3 protein is CASSLEGGGHSTDTQYF. For the CDR3, the DNA is TGTGCCAGCAGCTTAGAGGGCGGGGGCCATAGCACAGATACGCAGTATTTT.

The chain employs TRBV27 and TRBJ1-2; 9 nucleotides line up with TRBD1. The V segment lost 0 bases and the J segment 3 bases; nucleotides outside the gene matches: 5. The CDR3 consists of 16 residues. Per germline, CDR1 MNHEY and CDR2 SMNVEV (reference sequence). The CDR3 region is CASSLSTGGAYYGYTF. The CDR3 DNA sequence: TGTGCCAGCAGTTTATCCACAGGGGGCGCATACTATGGCTACACCTTC.